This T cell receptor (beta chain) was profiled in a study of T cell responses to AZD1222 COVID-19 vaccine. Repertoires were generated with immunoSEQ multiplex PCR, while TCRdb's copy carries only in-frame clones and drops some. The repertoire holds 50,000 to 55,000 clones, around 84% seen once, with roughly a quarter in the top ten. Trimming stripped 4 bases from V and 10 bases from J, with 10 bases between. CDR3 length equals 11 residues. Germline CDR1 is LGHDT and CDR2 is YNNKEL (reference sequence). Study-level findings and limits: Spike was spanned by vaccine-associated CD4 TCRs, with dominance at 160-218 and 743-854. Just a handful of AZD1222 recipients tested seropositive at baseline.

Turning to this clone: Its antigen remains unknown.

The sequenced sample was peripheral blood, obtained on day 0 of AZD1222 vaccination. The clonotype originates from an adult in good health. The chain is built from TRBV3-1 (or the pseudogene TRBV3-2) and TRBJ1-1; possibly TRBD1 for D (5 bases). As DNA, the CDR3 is TGTGCCAGCAGCCTCAGGGAGAGAGCTTTCTTT. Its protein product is CASSLRERAFF.